Listed below are T cell receptor beta chains from one sample, sequenced in a study of long-term antiretroviral therapy in people with HIV. TCRdb keeps only in-frame clones here, not all; method: immunoSEQ multiplex PCR. The data show 18,000 or so clones, 91% seen once. The specimen comprised unsorted PBMCs, sampled 3 years after starting antiretroviral therapy. These receptors all stem from a man in his forties or fifties with HIV. CDR3s include the opening cysteine and the closing phenylalanine or tryptophan. A D gene is named only where the DNA matches it firmly.

J | V | D | CDR3 | DNA
TRBJ1-5 | TRBV30 | - | CAWSATDREPQHF | TGTGCCTGGAGTGCAACAGATCGGGAGCCCCAGCATTTT
TRBJ1-4 | TRBV6-4 | TRBD1 | CASSNGTANEKLFF | TGTGCCAGCAGCAACGGGACAGCTAATGAAAAACTGTTTTTT
TRBJ1-2 | TRBV21-1 | - | CASRRTAGRF | TGTGCCAGCCGTAGGACCGCCGGTAGGTTC
TRBJ1-1 | TRBV6-6 | TRBD1 | CASSYRTGANTEAFF | TGTGCCAGCAGTTACCGGACAGGGGCAAACACTGAAGCTTTCTTT
TRBJ2-3 | TRBV15 | TRBD1 | CATSRPFSRGRADTQYF | TGTGCCACCAGCAGGCCTTTTTCCAGGGGGCGCGCAGATACGCAGTATTTT
TRBJ1-5 | TRBV19 | - | CASSIVRNQPQHF | TGTGCCAGTAGTATAGTGCGCAATCAGCCCCAGCATTTT
TRBJ2-3 | TRBV5-1 | TRBD1 | CASSLGQGPPDTQYF | TGCGCCAGCAGCTTAGGACAGGGCCCTCCAGATACGCAGTATTTT
TRBJ1-1 | TRBV28 | - | CASSPQGLIEAFF | TGTGCCAGCAGTCCGCAGGGACTGATTGAAGCTTTCTTT
TRBJ1-2 | TRBV27 | - | CASSFSGTKRNYGYTF | TGTGCCAGCAGTTTTTCTGGGACTAAAAGGAACTATGGCTACACCTTC
TRBJ1-2 | TRBV9 | TRBD1 | CASSLGQGHYGYTF | TGTGCCAGCAGCCTGGGACAGGGCCATTATGGCTACACCTTC
TRBJ2-3 | TRBV9 | - | CASSVEGSTDTQYF | TGTGCCAGCAGCGTAGAGGGAAGCACAGATACGCAGTATTTT
TRBJ2-1 | TRBV7-8 | - | CASSLGAVIYNEQFF | TGTGCCAGCAGCCTGGGGGCAGTGATCTACAATGAGCAGTTCTTC
TRBJ2-6 | TRBV7-8 | - | CASSLGGSGANVLTF | TGTGCCAGCAGCTTAGGGGGATCTGGGGCCAACGTCCTGACTTTC
TRBJ1-2 | TRBV7-9 | - | CASSFFPTRGDYGYTF | TGTGCCAGCAGCTTCTTTCCCACCAGGGGAGACTATGGCTACACCTTC
TRBJ1-2 | TRBV5-4 | - | CASSLGSYGYTF | TGTGCCAGCAGCTTGGGTTCCTATGGCTACACCTTC
TRBJ2-3 | TRBV5-1 | - | CASSLAAADTQYF | TGCGCCAGCAGCTTGGCCGCGGCCGATACGCAGTATTTT
TRBJ2-1 | TRBV18 | TRBD2 | CASSPSAGLYNEQFF | TGTGCCAGCTCACCGTCAGCGGGGCTCTACAATGAGCAGTTCTTC